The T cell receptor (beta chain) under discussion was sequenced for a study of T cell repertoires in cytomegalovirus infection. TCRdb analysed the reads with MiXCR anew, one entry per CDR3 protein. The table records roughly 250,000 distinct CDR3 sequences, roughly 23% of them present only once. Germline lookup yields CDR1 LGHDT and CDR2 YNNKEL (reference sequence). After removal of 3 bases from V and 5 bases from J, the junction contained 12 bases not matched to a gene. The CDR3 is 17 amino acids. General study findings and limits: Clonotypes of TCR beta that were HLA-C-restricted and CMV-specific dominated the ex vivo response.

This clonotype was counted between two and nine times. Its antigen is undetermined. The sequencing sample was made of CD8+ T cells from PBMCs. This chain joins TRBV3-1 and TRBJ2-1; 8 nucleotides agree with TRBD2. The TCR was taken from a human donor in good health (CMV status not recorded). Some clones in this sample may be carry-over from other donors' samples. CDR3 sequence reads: CASSHALRGGINNEQFF. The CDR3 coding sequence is TGTGCCAGCAGCCATGCCCTCCGGGGGGGCATTAACAATGAGCAGTTCTTC.